The clone carrying this T cell receptor (delta chain) is medium-sized. Its antigen is unidentified. A read error likely explains this, since a far larger clone differs by one base. The data belong to a study of gamma delta lymphoproliferative disorders and STAT genes. Study details: The EuroClonality-NGS protocol was used to prepare delta libraries.

Germline V CDR1 and CDR2: TSWWSYY, QGS. The CDR3 is made up of 24 amino acids. Genomic DNA from isolated PBMCs served as the sequencing template. Notes on the study in general: Low-frequency NGS calls may be less specific, so public or private leukemic clones need confirmation.

TCRdb re-called the multiplex PCR reads using CATT. The repertoire holds over a thousand delta-chain clones, with about 1.5% as singletons. Sequencing used blood. This sequence originates from a human donor in good health. J is TRDJ1 and V is TRDV1; a weak D match, TRDD3 (6 bases). DNA of the CDR3: TGTGCTCCTGGGGAACTAATTTCCAAGAATAGATTTAATGGGCGCAAAATGTACACCGATAAACTCATCTTT. Translation: CAPGELISKNRFNGRKMYTDKLIF.